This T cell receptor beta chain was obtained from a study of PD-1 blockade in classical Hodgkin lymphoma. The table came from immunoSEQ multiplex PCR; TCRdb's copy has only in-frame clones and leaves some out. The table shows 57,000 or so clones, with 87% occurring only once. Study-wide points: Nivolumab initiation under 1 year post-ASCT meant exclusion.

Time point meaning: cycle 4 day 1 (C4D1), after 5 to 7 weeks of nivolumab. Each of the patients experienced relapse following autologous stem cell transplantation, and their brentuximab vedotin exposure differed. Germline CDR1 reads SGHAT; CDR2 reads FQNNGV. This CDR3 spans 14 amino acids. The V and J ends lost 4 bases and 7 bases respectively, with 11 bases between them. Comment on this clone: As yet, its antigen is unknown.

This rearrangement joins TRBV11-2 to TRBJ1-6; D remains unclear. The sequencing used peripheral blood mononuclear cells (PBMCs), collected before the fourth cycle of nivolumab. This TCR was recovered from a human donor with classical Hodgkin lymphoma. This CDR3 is CASSSGTVNSPLHF. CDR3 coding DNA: TGTGCCAGCAGCTCCGGAACCGTGAATTCACCCCTCCACTTT.